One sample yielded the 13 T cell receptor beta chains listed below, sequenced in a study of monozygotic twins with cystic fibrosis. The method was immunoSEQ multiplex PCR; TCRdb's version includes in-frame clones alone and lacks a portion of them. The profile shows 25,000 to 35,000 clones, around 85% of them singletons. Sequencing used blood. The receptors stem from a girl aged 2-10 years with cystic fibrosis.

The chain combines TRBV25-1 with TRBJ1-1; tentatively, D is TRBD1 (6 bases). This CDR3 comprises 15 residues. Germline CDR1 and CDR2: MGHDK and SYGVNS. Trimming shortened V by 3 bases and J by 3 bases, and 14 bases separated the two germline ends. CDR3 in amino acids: CASSDPGRGYTEAFF. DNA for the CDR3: TGTGCCAGCAGTGATCCAGGGAGGGGGTACACTGAAGCTTTCTTT.

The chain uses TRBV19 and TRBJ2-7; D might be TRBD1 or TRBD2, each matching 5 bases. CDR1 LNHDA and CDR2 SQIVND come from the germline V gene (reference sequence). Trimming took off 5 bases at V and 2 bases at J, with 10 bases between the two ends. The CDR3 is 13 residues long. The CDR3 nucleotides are TGTGCCAGTAGTCCGGGACGACCCTACGAGCAGTACTTC. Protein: CASSPGRPYEQYF. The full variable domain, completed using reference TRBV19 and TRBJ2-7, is DGGITQSPKYLFRKEGQNVTLSCEQNLNHDAMYWYRQDPGQGLRLIYYSQIVNDFQKGDIAEGYSVSREKKESFPLTVTSAQKNPTAFYLCASSPGRPYEQYFGPGTRLTVT.

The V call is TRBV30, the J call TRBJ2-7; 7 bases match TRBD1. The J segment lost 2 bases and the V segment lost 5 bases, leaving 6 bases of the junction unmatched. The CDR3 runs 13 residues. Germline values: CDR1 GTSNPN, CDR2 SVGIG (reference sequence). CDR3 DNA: TGTGCCTGGGCGACAGGGTACACCTACGAGCAGTACTTC. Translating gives CAWATGYTYEQYF. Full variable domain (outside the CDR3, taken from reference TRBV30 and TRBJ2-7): SQTIHQWPATLVQPVGSPLSLECTVEGTSNPNLYWYRQAAGRGLQLLFYSVGIGQISSEVPQNLSASRPQDRQFILSSKKLLLSDSGFYLCAWATGYTYEQYFGPGTRLTVT.

CDR3 nucleotide sequence: TGTGCCAGCAGCTTAGGGTCAGGATCCTACGAGCAGTACTTC. Protein sequence: CASSLGSGSYEQYF. This chain joins TRBV11-2 and TRBJ2-7, with D unclear. V dropped 1 base and J dropped 1 base, with 8 bases sitting between them. There are 14 residues in the CDR3. CDR1 and CDR2 from the germline V gene are SGHAT and FQNNGV. The full variable domain, its missing parts supplied by reference TRBV11-2 and TRBJ2-7, is EAGVAQSPRYKIIEKRQSVAFWCNPISGHATLYWYQQILGQGPKLLIQFQNNGVVDDSQLPKDRFSAERLKGVDSTLKIQPAKLEDSAVYLCASSLGSGSYEQYFGPGTRLTVT.

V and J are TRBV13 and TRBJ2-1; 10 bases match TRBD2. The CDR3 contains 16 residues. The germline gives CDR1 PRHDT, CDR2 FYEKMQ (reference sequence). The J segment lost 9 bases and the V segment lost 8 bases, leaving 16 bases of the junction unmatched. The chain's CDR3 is CASSGASGSIYTEQFF. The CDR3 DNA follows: TGTGCCAGCTCCGGGGCTAGCGGGAGTATTTATACTGAGCAGTTCTTC.

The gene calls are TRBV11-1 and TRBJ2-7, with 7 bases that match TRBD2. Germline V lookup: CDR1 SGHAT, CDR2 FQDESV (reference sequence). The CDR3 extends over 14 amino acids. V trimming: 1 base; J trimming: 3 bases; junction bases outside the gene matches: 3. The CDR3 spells CASSLVPGGYEQYF. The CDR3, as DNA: TGTGCCAGCAGCTTAGTCCCGGGGGGCTACGAGCAGTACTTC.

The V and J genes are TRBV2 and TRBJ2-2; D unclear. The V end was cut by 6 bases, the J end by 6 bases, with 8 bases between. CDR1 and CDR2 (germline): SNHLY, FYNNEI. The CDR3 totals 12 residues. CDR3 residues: CASRADPGELFF. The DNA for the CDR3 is TGTGCCAGCAGGGCGGACCCCGGGGAGCTGTTTTTT. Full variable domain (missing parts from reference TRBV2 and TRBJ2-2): EPEVTQTPSHQVTQMGQEVILRCVPISNHLYFYWYRQILGQKVEFLVSFYNNEISEKSEIFDDQFSVERPDGSNFTLKIRSTKLEDSAMYFCASRADPGELFFGEGSRLTVL.

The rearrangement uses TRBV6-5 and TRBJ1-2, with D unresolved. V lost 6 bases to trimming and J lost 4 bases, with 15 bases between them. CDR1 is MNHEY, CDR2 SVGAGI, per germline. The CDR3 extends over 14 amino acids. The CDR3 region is CASSETMGGYGYTF. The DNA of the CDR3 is TGTGCCAGCAGCGAAACGATGGGAGGCTATGGCTACACCTTC.

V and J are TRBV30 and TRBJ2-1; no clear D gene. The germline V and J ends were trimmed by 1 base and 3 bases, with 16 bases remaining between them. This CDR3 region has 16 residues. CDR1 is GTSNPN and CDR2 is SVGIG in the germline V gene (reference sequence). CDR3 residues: CAWSAKRPNGYNEQFF. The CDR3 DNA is TGTGCCTGGAGTGCAAAGCGCCCGAACGGCTACAATGAGCAGTTCTTC.

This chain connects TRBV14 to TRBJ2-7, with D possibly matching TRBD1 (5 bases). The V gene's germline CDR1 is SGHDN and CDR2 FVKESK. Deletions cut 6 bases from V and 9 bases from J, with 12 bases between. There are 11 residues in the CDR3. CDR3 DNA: TGTGCCAGCAGTTGGGGCCCCCGGCAGTACTTC. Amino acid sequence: CASSWGPRQYF.

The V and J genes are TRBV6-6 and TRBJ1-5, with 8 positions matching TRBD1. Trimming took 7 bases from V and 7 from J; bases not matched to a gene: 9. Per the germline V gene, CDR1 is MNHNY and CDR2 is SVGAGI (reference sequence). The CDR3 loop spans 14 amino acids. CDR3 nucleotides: TGTGCCAGCACCATACAGGGGGTTGACCAGCCCCAGCATTTT. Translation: CASTIQGVDQPQHF.

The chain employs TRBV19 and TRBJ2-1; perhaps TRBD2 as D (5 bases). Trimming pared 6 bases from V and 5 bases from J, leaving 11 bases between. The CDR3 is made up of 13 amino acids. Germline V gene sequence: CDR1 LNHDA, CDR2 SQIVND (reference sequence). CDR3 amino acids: CASSQWGDNEQFF. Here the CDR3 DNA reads TGTGCCAGTAGCCAATGGGGAGACAATGAGCAGTTCTTC.

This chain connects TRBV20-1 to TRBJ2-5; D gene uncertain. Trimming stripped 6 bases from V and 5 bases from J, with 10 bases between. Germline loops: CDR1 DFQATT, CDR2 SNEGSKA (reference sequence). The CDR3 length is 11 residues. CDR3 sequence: CSANTRETQYF. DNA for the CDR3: TGCAGTGCGAATACACGGGAGACCCAGTACTTC.